The rows below give T cell receptor beta chains drawn from one sample of a study of T cells in Graves' hyperthyroidism and ophthalmopathy. TCRdb independently ran MiXCR on the multiplex PCR reads; one entry per CDR3 protein. The data hold under 350,000 distinct CDR3 sequences, with roughly 15% observed a single time. Input material: blood. Receptors were obtained from a woman in her thirties or forties with Graves' ophthalmopathy. Each CDR3 is given with its conserved first and last residue. A D gene is named only where the DNA matches it firmly. The size entry is marked missing in some rows and otherwise reads once, few, many or a size class.

j_call: TRBJ2-3; d_call: TRBD2; v_call: TRBV27; clone_size: many; cdr3_nt: TGTGCCAGCAGTTCACAGCGGGGGTGGAGCACAGATACGCAGTATTTT; cdr3_aa: CASSSQRGWSTDTQYF
j_call: TRBJ1-1; d_call: NA; v_call: TRBV28; clone_size: many; cdr3_nt: TGTGCCAGCAGCCTCGGGGGTTTAGCCACTGAAGCTTTCTTT; cdr3_aa: CASSLGGLATEAFF
j_call: TRBJ1-6; d_call: NA; v_call: TRBV7-9; clone_size: many; cdr3_nt: TGTGCCAGCAGCTCTGTTTCCCCGAGGAATTCACCCCTCCACTTT; cdr3_aa: CASSSVSPRNSPLHF
j_call: TRBJ2-3; d_call: NA; v_call: TRBV20-1; clone_size: NA; cdr3_nt: TGCAGTCCCGTGTCGGGGAGCACAGATACGCAGTATTTT; cdr3_aa: CSPVSGSTDTQYF
j_call: TRBJ2-1; d_call: NA; v_call: TRBV14; clone_size: many; cdr3_nt: TGTGCCAGCCGACGGGACACCAGTGAGCAGTTCTTC; cdr3_aa: CASRRDTSEQFF
j_call: TRBJ1-4; d_call: TRBD1; v_call: TRBV7-8; clone_size: many; cdr3_nt: TGTGCCAGCAGCTTATCCCTGACAGGGTTTGGAGAAAAACTGTTTTTT; cdr3_aa: CASSLSLTGFGEKLFF
j_call: TRBJ2-3; d_call: NA; v_call: TRBV4-1; clone_size: NA; cdr3_nt: TGCGCCAGCAGCCTCCTCCCCCGGGGCGGAGGCACAGATACGCAGTATTTT; cdr3_aa: CASSLLPRGGGTDTQYF
j_call: TRBJ1-5; d_call: NA; v_call: TRBV11-2; clone_size: many; cdr3_nt: TGTGCCAGCAGCTTAGGGGTCGATCAGCCCCAGCATTTT; cdr3_aa: CASSLGVDQPQHF
j_call: TRBJ2-7; d_call: NA; v_call: TRBV6-2/TRBV6-3; clone_size: many; cdr3_nt: TGTGCCAGCAGCACTCCCGGGACCCTGGGGGAGCAGTACTTC; cdr3_aa: CASSTPGTLGEQYF
j_call: TRBJ2-3; d_call: NA; v_call: TRBV24-1; clone_size: many; cdr3_nt: TGTGCCACCAGTGATCAGTTTCGTATGGGCAGGGGAACCACAGATACGCAGTATTTT; cdr3_aa: CATSDQFRMGRGTTDTQYF
j_call: TRBJ2-5; d_call: NA; v_call: TRBV28; clone_size: many; cdr3_nt: TGTGCCAGCAGTTACGATTCTGGGGGTTACGGGACCCAGTACTTC; cdr3_aa: CASSYDSGGYGTQYF
j_call: TRBJ1-1; d_call: TRBD1; v_call: TRBV24-1; clone_size: many; cdr3_nt: TGTGCCACCAGTGATTGGACTGGGACAGGGCTCTCTGAAGCTTTCTTT; cdr3_aa: CATSDWTGTGLSEAFF
j_call: TRBJ2-7; d_call: NA; v_call: TRBV20-1; clone_size: NA; cdr3_nt: TGCAGTGCTGACCGGGACTCCAAGGAGTACTTC; cdr3_aa: CSADRDSKEYF
j_call: TRBJ1-3; d_call: NA; v_call: TRBV12-3/TRBV12-4; clone_size: NA; cdr3_nt: TGTGCCAGCAGTTTCTCGGGCCAGACGCCTGGAAACACCATATATTTT; cdr3_aa: CASSFSGQTPGNTIYF
j_call: TRBJ1-1; d_call: NA; v_call: TRBV27; clone_size: NA; cdr3_nt: TGTGCCAGCAAGGGTGTGGACACTGAAGCTTTCTTT; cdr3_aa: CASKGVDTEAFF
j_call: TRBJ1-6; d_call: NA; v_call: TRBV7-2; clone_size: many; cdr3_nt: TGTGCCAGCAGCTTATGGGGGGGGTATAATTCACCCCTCCACTTT; cdr3_aa: CASSLWGGYNSPLHF
j_call: TRBJ2-7; d_call: TRBD2; v_call: TRBV7-2; clone_size: many; cdr3_nt: TGTGCCAGCAGCAAAGCTACGGGACTAGCGGGGGTCGAGCAGTACTTC; cdr3_aa: CASSKATGLAGVEQYF
j_call: TRBJ1-2; d_call: TRBD1; v_call: TRBV6-5; clone_size: NA; cdr3_nt: TGTGCCAGCAGTTACCGATGGACAGGGGGCAAAGGGGGCTACACCTTC; cdr3_aa: CASSYRWTGGKGGYTF
j_call: TRBJ2-7; d_call: TRBD1; v_call: TRBV6-5; clone_size: NA; cdr3_nt: TGTGCCAGCAGTTATCCCCGGGACAGGTTGTCCTACGAGCAGTACTTC; cdr3_aa: CASSYPRDRLSYEQYF
j_call: TRBJ2-5; d_call: NA; v_call: TRBV27; clone_size: few; cdr3_nt: TGTGCCAGCAGTCCTTGGCACCAAGAGACCCAGTACTTC; cdr3_aa: CASSPWHQETQYF
j_call: TRBJ2-3; d_call: NA; v_call: TRBV5-5; clone_size: many; cdr3_nt: TGTGCCAGCAGCCTTAGGGACGGTGACACAGATACGCAGTATTTT; cdr3_aa: CASSLRDGDTDTQYF
j_call: TRBJ2-3; d_call: NA; v_call: TRBV27; clone_size: many; cdr3_nt: TGTGCCAGCAGTTTAACTTTACAGACAGATACGCAGTATTTT; cdr3_aa: CASSLTLQTDTQYF
j_call: TRBJ1-2; d_call: NA; v_call: TRBV7-8; clone_size: NA; cdr3_nt: TGTGCCAGCAGCTTAGATGGCAGGGTGGAAAACTATGGCTACACCTTC; cdr3_aa: CASSLDGRVENYGYTF
j_call: TRBJ1-2; d_call: NA; v_call: TRBV10-3; clone_size: many; cdr3_nt: TGTGCCATCAGTGAAGACCCAACAGTTAACTATGGCTACACCTTC; cdr3_aa: CAISEDPTVNYGYTF
j_call: TRBJ1-2; d_call: NA; v_call: TRBV5-1; clone_size: once; cdr3_nt: TGCGCCAGCAGCTTAACAGGAGTAGAGGGCTACACCTTC; cdr3_aa: CASSLTGVEGYTF
j_call: TRBJ1-5; d_call: NA; v_call: TRBV18; clone_size: NA; cdr3_nt: TGTGCCAGCTCTCGACAAGGTCCTCAGCCCCAGCATTTT; cdr3_aa: CASSRQGPQPQHF
j_call: TRBJ1-4; d_call: TRBD1; v_call: TRBV19; clone_size: few; cdr3_nt: TGTGCCAGTAGTGGGACCGGGACAGTGGATGAAAAACTGTTTTTT; cdr3_aa: CASSGTGTVDEKLFF
j_call: TRBJ1-6; d_call: NA; v_call: TRBV6-1; clone_size: many; cdr3_nt: TGTGCCAGCAGTGAAAAGGGGCTTAATTCACCCCTCCACTTT; cdr3_aa: CASSEKGLNSPLHF
j_call: TRBJ2-4; d_call: TRBD1; v_call: TRBV11-2; clone_size: many; cdr3_nt: TGTGCCAGCAGCCCCGGACAGGGACCTCTCGGCAAAAACATTCAGTACTTC; cdr3_aa: CASSPGQGPLGKNIQYF
j_call: TRBJ1-1; d_call: NA; v_call: TRBV12-3/TRBV12-4; clone_size: many; cdr3_nt: TGTGCCAGCAGTTTGATTGGCGCGGCGGTCACTGAAGCTTTCTTT; cdr3_aa: CASSLIGAAVTEAFF
j_call: TRBJ1-1; d_call: NA; v_call: TRBV4-1; clone_size: NA; cdr3_nt: TGCGCCAGCAGCCAAGCATACGAAGCTTTCTTT; cdr3_aa: CASSQAYEAFF
j_call: TRBJ1-2; d_call: NA; v_call: TRBV6-1; clone_size: many; cdr3_nt: TGTGCCAGCAGTCAACCTGGGTCCTATGGCTACACCTTC; cdr3_aa: CASSQPGSYGYTF
j_call: TRBJ2-3; d_call: NA; v_call: TRBV9; clone_size: many; cdr3_nt: TGTGCCAGCAGCGTAGTAGCCTGGGACACAGATACGCAGTATTTT; cdr3_aa: CASSVVAWDTDTQYF
j_call: TRBJ2-3; d_call: TRBD2; v_call: TRBV19; clone_size: many; cdr3_nt: TGTGCCAGTAGTGACGGACTAGCGGGAGGCCCCTCCACAGATACGCAGTATTTT; cdr3_aa: CASSDGLAGGPSTDTQYF
j_call: TRBJ2-1; d_call: TRBD2; v_call: TRBV4-3; clone_size: NA; cdr3_nt: TGCGCCAGCAGCCCAAGGAACCTCAGAGTTAGCGGGATTCGCTACAATGAGCAGTTCTTC; cdr3_aa: CASSPRNLRVSGIRYNEQFF
j_call: TRBJ2-7; d_call: NA; v_call: TRBV11-2; clone_size: many; cdr3_nt: TGTGCCAGCAGCATGAGCTCCTACGAGCAGTACTTC; cdr3_aa: CASSMSSYEQYF
j_call: TRBJ1-5; d_call: NA; v_call: TRBV2; clone_size: many; cdr3_nt: TGTGCCAGCAGCCAGGAGGAGTTCGGGGTTGCAAATCAGCCCCAGCATTTT; cdr3_aa: CASSQEEFGVANQPQHF
j_call: TRBJ1-4; d_call: NA; v_call: TRBV4-1; clone_size: NA; cdr3_nt: TGCGCCAGCAGCCGCCTCTGGACCGATAATGAAAAACTGTTTTTT; cdr3_aa: CASSRLWTDNEKLFF
j_call: TRBJ2-7; d_call: NA; v_call: TRBV12-3/TRBV12-4; clone_size: few; cdr3_nt: TGTGCCAGCAGTATCTCAGACGGATACGAGCAGTACTTC; cdr3_aa: CASSISDGYEQYF
j_call: TRBJ2-1; d_call: NA; v_call: TRBV19; clone_size: few; cdr3_nt: TGTGCCAGTAGTCCCACCGGGCCCCGGGGGAATGAGCAGTTCTTC; cdr3_aa: CASSPTGPRGNEQFF
j_call: TRBJ1-4; d_call: TRBD1; v_call: TRBV20-1; clone_size: NA; cdr3_nt: TGCAGTGCAAAAAAAGCAGGGGGAGATGAAAAACTGTTTTTT; cdr3_aa: CSAKKAGGDEKLFF
j_call: TRBJ2-7; d_call: NA; v_call: TRBV19; clone_size: many; cdr3_nt: TGTGCCAGTAGTAGGACGGTGAGCTCCTACGAGCAGTACTTC; cdr3_aa: CASSRTVSSYEQYF
j_call: TRBJ2-7; d_call: TRBD1; v_call: TRBV30; clone_size: NA; cdr3_nt: TGTGCCTGGAGTGCTCGACAGGGGGCGTTATACGAGCAGTACTTC; cdr3_aa: CAWSARQGALYEQYF
j_call: TRBJ1-5; d_call: NA; v_call: TRBV7-8; clone_size: many; cdr3_nt: TGTGCCAGCAGCTTAGAAGAGGGGCTTGGCAATCAGCCCCAGCATTTT; cdr3_aa: CASSLEEGLGNQPQHF
j_call: TRBJ1-3; d_call: NA; v_call: TRBV2; clone_size: many; cdr3_nt: TGTGCCAGCACCCTCCCCTCGGAGGGATCTGGAAACACCATATATTTT; cdr3_aa: CASTLPSEGSGNTIYF
j_call: TRBJ2-7; d_call: NA; v_call: TRBV20-1; clone_size: many; cdr3_nt: TGCAGTGCTAAAAGCCCACAGTTCTACGAGCAGTACTTC; cdr3_aa: CSAKSPQFYEQYF